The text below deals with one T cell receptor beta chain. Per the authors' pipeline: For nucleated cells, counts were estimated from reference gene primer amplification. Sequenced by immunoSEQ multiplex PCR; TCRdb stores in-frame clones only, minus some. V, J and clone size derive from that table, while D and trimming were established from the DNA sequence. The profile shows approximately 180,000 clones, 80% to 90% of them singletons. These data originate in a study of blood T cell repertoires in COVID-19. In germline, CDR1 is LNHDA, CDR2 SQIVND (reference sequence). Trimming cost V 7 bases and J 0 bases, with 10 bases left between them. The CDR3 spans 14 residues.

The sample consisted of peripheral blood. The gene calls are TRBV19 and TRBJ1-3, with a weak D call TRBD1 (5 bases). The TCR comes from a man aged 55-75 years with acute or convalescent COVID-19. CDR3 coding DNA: TGTGCCAGTACCTGGGGGGGCTCTGGAAACACCATATATTTT. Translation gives CASTWGGSGNTIYF.